This T cell receptor (beta chain) derives from a study of blood T cell repertoires in COVID-19. Across the whole study: The study drew acute and convalescent COVID-19 samples from the United States, Italy and Spain. Sample material is recorded as cDNA or gDNA derived from T cells, B-cell-depleted T cells, or PBMCs.

In the study's own analysis: Quantification of nucleated cells was approximated via reference gene primer amplification. Method: immunoSEQ multiplex PCR; TCRdb's copy keeps in-frame clones and lacks some. V and J calls and clone size are as listed in that table; D and trimming were resolved from the DNA. The sample consists of over 150,000 clones, around four fifths of them appearing once. This CDR3 spans 13 amino acids. Trimming took 5 bases from V and 9 from J, leaving 13 bases between them. The germline gives CDR1 KGHDR, CDR2 SFDVKD. The chain carries TRBV24-1 and TRBJ1-5, with a tentative D call TRBD1 (5 bases). This sequence originates from a man aged 65 to 85 with acute or convalescent COVID-19. Material: peripheral blood. The CDR3 protein is CATSAEGLRPQHF. CDR3 nucleotide sequence: TGTGCCACCAGTGCGGAGGGGCTCCGGCCCCAGCATTTT.